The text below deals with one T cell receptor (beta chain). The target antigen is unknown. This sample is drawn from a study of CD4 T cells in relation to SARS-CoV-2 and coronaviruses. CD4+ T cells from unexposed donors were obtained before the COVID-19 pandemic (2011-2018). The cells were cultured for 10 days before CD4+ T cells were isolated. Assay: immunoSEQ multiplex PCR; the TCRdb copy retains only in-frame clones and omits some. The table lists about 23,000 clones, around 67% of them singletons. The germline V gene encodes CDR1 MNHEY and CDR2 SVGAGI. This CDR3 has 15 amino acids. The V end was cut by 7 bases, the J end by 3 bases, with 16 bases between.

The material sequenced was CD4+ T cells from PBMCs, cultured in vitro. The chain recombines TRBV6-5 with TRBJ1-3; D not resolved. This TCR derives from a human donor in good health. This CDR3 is CASNPTGLGGNTIYF. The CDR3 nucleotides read TGTGCCAGCAACCCAACGGGGTTGGGTGGAAACACCATATATTTT.